This T cell receptor (beta chain) comes out of a study of cytomegalovirus exposure and HLA in healthy donors. Regarding this clone: Its antigen is currently unknown.

Broader study findings: Some V segments (TRBV6-2 and TRBV6-3 among them) were excluded as indistinguishable.

V lost 4 bases and J lost 3; bases outside the gene matches: 6. Germline V gives CDR1 MGHRA, CDR2 YSYEKL. The CDR3 sequence is 16 residues long. The PCR ran on 60 Vbeta and 13 Jbeta primers. How the authors handled the data: An analysis performed later counted 74 million or so unique TCR beta chains (around 11 million of them shared). Profiled with immunoSEQ multiplex PCR; TCRdb holds only in-frame clones, not every one. That table gives V, J and clone size, and the DNA gave D and trimming. The sample lists under 200,000 clones, 60% to 85% occurring once. The receptor comes from a woman in her twenties or thirties in good health and CMV-seronegative. The J gene is TRBJ2-1, the V gene TRBV4-1; TRBD2 matches at 10 bases. Material: PBMCs. The CDR3 nucleotides read TGCGCCAGCAGCCTCCAGGGGACTAGCGACTACAATGAGCAGTTCTTC. Its translation: CASSLQGTSDYNEQFF.